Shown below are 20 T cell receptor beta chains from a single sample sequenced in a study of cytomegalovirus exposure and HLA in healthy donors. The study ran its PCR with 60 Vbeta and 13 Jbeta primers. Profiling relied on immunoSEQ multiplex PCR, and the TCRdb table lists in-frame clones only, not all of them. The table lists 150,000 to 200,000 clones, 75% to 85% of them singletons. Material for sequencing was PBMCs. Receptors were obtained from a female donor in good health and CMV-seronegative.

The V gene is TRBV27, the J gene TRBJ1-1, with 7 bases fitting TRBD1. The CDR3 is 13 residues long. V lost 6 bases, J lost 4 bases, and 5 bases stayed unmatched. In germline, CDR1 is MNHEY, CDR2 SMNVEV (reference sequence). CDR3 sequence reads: CASSLAGGTEAFF. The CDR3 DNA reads TGTGCCAGCAGCTTGGCAGGGGGCACTGAAGCTTTCTTT.

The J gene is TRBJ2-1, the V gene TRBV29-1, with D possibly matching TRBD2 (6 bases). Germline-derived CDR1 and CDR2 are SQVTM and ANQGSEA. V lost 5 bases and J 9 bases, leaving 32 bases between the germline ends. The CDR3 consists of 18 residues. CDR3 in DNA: TGCAGCGTTTTGGGACCCCTCTCCGGGCTCCAGCTTAGCGGTGAGCAGTTCTTC. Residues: CSVLGPLSGLQLSGEQFF.

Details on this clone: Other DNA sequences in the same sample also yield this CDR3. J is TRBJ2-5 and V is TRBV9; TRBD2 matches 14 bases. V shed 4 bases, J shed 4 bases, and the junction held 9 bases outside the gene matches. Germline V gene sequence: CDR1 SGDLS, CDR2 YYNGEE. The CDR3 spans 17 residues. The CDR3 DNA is TGTGCCAGCAGCCCCGGGACTAGCGGGAGAAGTGGAGAGACCCAGTACTTC. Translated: CASSPGTSGRSGETQYF.

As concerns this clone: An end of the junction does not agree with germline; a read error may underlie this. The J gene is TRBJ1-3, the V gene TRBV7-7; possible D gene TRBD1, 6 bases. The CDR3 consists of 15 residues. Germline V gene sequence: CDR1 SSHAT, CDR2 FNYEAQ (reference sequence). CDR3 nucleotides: TGTGCTAGCAGCTTATCGGATGGGGGCAGAAACACCATATATTTT. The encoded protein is CASSLSDGGRNTIYF.

CDR3 DNA: TGCGCCAGCAGCCGAGGGACAGGGGGCGTCAATCAGCCCCAGCATTTT. Protein sequence: CASSRGTGGVNQPQHF. The J gene is TRBJ1-5, the V gene TRBV4-3; 12 bases line up with TRBD1. The junction had 4 bases not matched to a gene; V was cut back by 4 bases and J by 3 bases. The germline V gene encodes CDR1 LGHNA and CDR2 YSLEER. The CDR3 contains 16 residues.

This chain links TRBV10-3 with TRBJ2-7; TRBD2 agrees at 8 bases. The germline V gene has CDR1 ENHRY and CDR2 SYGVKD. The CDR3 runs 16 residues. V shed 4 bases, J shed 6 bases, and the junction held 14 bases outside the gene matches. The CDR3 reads CAISGMVSGSNAEQYF. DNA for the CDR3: TGTGCCATCAGTGGTATGGTAAGCGGGAGCAACGCCGAGCAGTACTTC.

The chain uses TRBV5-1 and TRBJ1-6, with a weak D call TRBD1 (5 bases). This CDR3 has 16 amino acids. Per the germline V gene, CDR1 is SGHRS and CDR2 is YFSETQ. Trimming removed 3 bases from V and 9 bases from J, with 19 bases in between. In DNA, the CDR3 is TGCGCCAGCAGCTCTAACTGGGGACTTGGGATTTCACCCCTCCACTTT. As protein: CASSSNWGLGISPLHF.

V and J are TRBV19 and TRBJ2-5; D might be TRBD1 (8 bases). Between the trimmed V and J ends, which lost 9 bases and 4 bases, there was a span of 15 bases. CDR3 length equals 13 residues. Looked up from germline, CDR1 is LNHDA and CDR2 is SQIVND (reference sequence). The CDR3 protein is CASQQGGGETQYF. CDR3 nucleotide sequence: TGTGCCAGCCAACAGGGGGGGGGAGAGACCCAGTACTTC.

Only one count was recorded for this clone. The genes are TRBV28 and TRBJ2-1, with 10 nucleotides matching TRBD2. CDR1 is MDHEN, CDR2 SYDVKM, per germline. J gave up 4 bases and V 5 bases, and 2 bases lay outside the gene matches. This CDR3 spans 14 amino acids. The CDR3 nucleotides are TGTGCCAGCAGTCGGACTAGCGGTTACAATGAGCAGTTCTTC. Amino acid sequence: CASSRTSGYNEQFF.

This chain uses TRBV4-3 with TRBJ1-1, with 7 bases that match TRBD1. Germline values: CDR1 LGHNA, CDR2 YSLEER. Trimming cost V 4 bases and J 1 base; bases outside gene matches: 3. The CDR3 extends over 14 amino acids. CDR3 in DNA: TGCGCCAGCAGCCGGAGACAGGGGAACACTGAAGCTTTCTTT. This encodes CASSRRQGNTEAFF.

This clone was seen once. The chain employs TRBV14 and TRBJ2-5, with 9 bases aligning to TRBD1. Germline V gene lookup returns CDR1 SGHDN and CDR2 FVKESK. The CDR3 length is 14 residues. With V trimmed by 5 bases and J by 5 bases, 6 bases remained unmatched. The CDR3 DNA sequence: TGTGCCAGCAGCTTTACAGGGGGCAGTGAGACCCAGTACTTC. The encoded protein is CASSFTGGSETQYF.

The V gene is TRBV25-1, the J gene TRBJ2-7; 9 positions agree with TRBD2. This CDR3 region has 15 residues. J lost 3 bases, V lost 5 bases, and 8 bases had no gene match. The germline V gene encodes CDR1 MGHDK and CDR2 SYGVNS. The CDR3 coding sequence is TGTGCCAGCAGTTCCGCGGGAGGGGGTCTCTACGAGCAGTACTTC. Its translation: CASSSAGGGLYEQYF.

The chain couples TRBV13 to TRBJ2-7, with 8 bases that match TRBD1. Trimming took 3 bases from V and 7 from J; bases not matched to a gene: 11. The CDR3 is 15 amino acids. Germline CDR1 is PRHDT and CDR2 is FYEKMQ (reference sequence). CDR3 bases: TGTGCCAGCAGCTTGCCTGACAGGGGTTTCCGGGAGCAGTACTTC. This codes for CASSLPDRGFREQYF.

The CDR3 DNA follows: TGTGCCAGCTCCCTTAATTTCAGGGCCTATGGCTACACCTTC. Translating it yields CASSLNFRAYGYTF. V usage is TRBV6-5 and J usage is TRBJ1-2; D might be TRBD1 (5 bases). This CDR3 has 14 residues. Germline V gene lookup returns CDR1 MNHEY and CDR2 SVGAGI. V lost 8 bases to trimming and J lost 4 bases, with 17 bases between them.

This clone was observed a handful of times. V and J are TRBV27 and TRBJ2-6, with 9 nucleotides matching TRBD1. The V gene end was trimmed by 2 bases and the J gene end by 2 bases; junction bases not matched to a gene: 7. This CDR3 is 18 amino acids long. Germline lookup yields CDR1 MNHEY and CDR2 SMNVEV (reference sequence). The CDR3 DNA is TGTGCCAGCAGTTTAAGGGGGACAGGGTACGCTGGGGCCAACGTCCTGACTTTC. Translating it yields CASSLRGTGYAGANVLTF.

For the CDR3, the DNA is TGTGCCAGTAGTATCGGCACAGTGGGTGAAAAACTGTTTTTT. This codes for CASSIGTVGEKLFF. This chain joins TRBV19 and TRBJ1-4; D unresolved. The CDR3 is made up of 14 amino acids. In germline, CDR1 is LNHDA, CDR2 SQIVND (reference sequence). V was cut by 3 bases and J by 7 bases, with 12 bases left in between.

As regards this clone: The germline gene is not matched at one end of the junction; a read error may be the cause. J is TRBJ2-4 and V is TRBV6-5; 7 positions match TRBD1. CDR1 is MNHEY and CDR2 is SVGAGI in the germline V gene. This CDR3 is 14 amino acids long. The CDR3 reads CASRMTGSRNSQYF. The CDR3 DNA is TGTGCCAGCAGGATGACAGGGTCGAGAAACAGTCAGTACTTC.

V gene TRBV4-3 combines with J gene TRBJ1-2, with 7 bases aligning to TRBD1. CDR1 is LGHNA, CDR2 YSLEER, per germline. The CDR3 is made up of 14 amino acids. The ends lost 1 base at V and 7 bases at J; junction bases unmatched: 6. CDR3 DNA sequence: TGCGCCAGCAGCCAAGGAGAGGCAGGGGGTGGCTACACCTTC. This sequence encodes CASSQGEAGGGYTF.

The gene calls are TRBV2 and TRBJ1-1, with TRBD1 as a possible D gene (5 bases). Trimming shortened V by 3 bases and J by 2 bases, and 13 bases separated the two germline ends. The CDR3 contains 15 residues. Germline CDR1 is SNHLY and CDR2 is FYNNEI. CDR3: CASSEWGTFNTEAFF. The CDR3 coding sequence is TGTGCCAGCAGTGAGTGGGGGACTTTCAACACTGAAGCTTTCTTT.

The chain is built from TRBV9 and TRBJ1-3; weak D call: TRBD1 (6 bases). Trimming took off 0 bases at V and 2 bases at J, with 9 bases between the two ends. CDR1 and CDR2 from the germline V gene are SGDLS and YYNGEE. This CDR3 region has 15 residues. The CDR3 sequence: CASSVGNRAGNTIYF. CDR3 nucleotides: TGTGCCAGCAGCGTAGGGAACAGGGCTGGAAACACCATATATTTT.